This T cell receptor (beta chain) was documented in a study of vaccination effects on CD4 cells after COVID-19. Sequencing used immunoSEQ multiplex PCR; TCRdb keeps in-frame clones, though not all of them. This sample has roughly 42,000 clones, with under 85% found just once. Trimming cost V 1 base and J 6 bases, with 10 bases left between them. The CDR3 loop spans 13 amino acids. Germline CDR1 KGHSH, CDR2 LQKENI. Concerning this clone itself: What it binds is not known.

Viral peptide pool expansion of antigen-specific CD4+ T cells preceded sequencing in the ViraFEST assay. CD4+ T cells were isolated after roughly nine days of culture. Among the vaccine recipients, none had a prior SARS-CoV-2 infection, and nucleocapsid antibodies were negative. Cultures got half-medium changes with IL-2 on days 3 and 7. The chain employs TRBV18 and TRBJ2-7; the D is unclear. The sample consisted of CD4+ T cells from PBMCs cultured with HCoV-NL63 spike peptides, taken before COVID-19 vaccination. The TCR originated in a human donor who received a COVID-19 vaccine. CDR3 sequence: CASSPLRGSEQYV. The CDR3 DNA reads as TGTGCCAGCTCACCACTGAGAGGTAGCGAGCAGTACGTC.